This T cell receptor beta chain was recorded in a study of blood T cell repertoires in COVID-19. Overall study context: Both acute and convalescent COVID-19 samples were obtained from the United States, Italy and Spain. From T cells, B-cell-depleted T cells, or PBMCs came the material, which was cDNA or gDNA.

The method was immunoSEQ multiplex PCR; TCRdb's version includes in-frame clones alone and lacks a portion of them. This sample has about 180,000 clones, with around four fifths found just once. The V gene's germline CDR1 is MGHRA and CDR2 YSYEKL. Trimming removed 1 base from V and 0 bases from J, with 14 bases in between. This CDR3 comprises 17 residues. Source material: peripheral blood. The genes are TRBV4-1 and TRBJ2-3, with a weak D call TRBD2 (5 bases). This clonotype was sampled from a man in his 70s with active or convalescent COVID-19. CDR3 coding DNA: TGCGCCAGCAGCCAAGGGAGGAGGTCATCTAGCACAGATACGCAGTATTTT. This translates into CASSQGRRSSSTDTQYF.